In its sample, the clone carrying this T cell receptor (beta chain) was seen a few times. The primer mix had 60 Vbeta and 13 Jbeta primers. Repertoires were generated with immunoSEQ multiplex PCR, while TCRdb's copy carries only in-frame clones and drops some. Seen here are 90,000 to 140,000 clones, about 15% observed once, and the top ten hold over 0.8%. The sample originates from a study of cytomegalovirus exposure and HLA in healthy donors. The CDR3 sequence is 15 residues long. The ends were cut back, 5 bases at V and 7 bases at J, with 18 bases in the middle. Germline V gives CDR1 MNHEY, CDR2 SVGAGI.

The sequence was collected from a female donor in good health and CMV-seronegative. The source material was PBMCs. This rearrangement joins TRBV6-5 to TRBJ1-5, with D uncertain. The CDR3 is CASSPRLVPRQPQHF. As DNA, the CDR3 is TGTGCCAGCAGTCCCCGGTTGGTCCCGAGACAGCCCCAGCATTTT.